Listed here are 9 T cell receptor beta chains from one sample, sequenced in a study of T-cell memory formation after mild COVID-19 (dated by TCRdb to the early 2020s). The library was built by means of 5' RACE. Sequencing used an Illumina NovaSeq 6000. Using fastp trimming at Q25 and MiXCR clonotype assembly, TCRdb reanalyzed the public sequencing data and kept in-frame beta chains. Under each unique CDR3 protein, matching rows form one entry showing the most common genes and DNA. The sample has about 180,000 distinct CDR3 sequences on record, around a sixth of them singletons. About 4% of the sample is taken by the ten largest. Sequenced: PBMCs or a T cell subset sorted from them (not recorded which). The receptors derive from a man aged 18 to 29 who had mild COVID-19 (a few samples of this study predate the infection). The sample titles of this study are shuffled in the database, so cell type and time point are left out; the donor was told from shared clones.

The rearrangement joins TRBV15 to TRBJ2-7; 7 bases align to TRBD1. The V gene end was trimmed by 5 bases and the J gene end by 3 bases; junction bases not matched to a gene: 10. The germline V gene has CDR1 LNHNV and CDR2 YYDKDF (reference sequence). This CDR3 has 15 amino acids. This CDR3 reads CATSGPNRGGYEQYF. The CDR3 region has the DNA TGTGCCACCAGCGGGCCCAACAGGGGTGGCTACGAGCAGTACTTC.

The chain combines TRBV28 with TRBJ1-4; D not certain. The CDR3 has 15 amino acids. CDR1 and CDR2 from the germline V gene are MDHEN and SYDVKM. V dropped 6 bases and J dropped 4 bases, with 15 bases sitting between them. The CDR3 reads CASRERNGDNEKLFF. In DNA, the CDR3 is TGTGCCAGCAGAGAACGCAACGGGGATAATGAAAAACTGTTTTTT.

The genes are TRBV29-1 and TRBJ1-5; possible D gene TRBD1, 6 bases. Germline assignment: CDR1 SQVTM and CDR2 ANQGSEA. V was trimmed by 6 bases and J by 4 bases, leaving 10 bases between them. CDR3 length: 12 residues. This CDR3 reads CSVAGVNQPQHF. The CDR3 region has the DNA TGCAGCGTAGCAGGGGTAAATCAGCCCCAGCATTTT.

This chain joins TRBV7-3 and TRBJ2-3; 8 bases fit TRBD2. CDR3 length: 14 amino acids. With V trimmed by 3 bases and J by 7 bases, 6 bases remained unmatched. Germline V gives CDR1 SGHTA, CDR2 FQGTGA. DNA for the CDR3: TGTGCCAGCAGCTTCAGCCGGGGGGGAAATACGCAGTATTTT. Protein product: CASSFSRGGNTQYF.

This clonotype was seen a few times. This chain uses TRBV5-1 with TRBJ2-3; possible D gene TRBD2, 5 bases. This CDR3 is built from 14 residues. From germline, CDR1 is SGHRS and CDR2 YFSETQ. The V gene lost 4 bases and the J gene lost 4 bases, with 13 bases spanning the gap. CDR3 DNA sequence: TGCGCCAGCAGCGGACCCGTGGAGGCAGATACGCAGTATTTT. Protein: CASSGPVEADTQYF. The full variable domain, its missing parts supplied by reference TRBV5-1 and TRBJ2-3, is KAGVTQTPRYLIKTRGQQVTLSCSPISGHRSVSWYQQTPGQGLQFLFEYFSETQRNKGNFPGRFSGRQFSNSRSEMNVSTLELGDSALYLCASSGPVEADTQYFGPGTRLTVL.

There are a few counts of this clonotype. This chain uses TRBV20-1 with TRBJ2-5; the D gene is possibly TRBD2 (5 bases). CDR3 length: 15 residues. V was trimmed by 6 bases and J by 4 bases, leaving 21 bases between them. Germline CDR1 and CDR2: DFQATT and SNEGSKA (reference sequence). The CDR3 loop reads CSAAPQLGIAETQYF. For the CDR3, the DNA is TGCAGTGCCGCACCCCAACTAGGGATAGCAGAGACCCAGTACTTC.

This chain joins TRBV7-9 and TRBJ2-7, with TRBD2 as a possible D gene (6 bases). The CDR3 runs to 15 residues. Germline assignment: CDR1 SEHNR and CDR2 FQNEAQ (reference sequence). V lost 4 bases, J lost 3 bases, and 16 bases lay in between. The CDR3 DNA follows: TGTGCCAGCAGCTCTCGGGGCGGGGATGTCTACGAGCAGTACTTC. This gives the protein CASSSRGGDVYEQYF.

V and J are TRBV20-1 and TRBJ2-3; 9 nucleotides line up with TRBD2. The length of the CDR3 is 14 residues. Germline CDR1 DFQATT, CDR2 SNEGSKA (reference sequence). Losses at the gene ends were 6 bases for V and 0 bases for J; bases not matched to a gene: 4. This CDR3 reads CSAARGGSTDTQYF. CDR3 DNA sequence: TGCAGTGCGGCGCGGGGGGGAAGCACAGATACGCAGTATTTT.

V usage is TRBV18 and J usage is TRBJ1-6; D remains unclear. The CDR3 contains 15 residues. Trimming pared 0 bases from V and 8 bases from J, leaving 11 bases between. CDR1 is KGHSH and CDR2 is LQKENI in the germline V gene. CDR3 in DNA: TGTGCCAGCTCACCACCCCCCTATGGTGATTCACCCCTCCACTTT. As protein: CASSPPPYGDSPLHF.